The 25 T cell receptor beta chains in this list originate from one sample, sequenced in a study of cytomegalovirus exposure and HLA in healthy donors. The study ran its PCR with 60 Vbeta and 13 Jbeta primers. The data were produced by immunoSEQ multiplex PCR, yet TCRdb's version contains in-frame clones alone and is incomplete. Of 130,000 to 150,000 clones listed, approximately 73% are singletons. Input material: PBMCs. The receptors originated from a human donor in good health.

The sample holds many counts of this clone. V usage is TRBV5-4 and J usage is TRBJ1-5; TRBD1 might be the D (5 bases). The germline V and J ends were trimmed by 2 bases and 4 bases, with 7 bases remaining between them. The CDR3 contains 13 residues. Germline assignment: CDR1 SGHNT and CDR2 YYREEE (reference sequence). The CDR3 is CASSFDSNQPQHF. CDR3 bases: TGTGCCAGCAGCTTCGACAGTAATCAGCCCCAGCATTTT.

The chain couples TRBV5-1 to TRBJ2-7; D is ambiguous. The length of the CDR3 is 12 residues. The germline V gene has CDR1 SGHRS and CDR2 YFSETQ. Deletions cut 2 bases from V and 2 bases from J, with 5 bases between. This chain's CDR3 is CASSFGPYEQYF. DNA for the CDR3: TGCGCCAGCAGCTTCGGTCCCTACGAGCAGTACTTC.

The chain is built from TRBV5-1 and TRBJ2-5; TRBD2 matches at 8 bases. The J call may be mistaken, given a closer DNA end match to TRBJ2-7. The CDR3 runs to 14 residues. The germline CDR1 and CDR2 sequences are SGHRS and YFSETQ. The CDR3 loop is CASTRGLALDEQYF. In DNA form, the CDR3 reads TGCGCCAGCACCCGTGGACTAGCCTTGGACGAGCAGTACTTC.

The CDR3 region has the DNA TGTGCCATCAGTGAGTCCGAGACTAGCGGCTTCACAGATACGCAGTATTTT. Its protein product is CAISESETSGFTDTQYF. The genes are TRBV10-3 and TRBJ2-3; TRBD2 aligns across 9 bases. The length of the CDR3 is 17 residues. V dropped 0 bases and J dropped 2; count of bases not matched to a gene: 6. CDR1 and CDR2 (germline): ENHRY, SYGVKD.

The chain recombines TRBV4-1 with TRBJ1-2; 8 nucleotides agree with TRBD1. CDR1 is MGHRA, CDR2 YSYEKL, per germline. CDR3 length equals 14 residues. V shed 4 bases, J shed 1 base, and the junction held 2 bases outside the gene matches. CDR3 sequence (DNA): TGCGCCAGCAGCCCGACAGGGGATAACTATGGCTACACCTTC. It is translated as CASSPTGDNYGYTF.

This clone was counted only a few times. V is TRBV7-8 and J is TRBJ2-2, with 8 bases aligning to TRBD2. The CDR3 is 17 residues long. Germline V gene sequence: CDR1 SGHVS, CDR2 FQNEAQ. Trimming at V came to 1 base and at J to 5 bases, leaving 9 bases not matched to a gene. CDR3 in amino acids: CASSLVPGGPRTGELFF. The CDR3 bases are TGTGCCAGCAGCTTAGTACCGGGAGGGCCGCGGACCGGGGAGCTGTTTTTT.

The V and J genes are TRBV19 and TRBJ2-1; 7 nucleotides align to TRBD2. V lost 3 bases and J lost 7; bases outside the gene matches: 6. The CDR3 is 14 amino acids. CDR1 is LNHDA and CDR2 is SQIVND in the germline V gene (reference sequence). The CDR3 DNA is TGTGCCAGTAGTATCATCCCGGGGGGAAATGAGCAGTTCTTC. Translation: CASSIIPGGNEQFF.

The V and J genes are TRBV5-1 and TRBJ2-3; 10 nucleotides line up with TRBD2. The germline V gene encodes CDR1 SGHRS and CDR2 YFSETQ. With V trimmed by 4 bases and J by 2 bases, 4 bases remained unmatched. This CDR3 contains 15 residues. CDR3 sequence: CASSSGTSATDTQYF. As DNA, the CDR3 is TGCGCCAGCAGCAGCGGGACTAGCGCCACAGATACGCAGTATTTT.

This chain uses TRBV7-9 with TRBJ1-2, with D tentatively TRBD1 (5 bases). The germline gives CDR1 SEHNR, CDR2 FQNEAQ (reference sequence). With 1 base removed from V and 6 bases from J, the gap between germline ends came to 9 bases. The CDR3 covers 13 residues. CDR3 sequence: CASSLVGEHGYTF. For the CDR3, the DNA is TGTGCCAGCAGCTTAGTAGGGGAACATGGCTACACCTTC.

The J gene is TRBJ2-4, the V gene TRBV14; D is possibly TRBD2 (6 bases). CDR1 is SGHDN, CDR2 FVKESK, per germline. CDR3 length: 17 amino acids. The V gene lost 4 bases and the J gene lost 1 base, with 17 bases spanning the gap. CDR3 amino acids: CASSRGGLAEAKNIQYF. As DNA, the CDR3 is TGTGCCAGCAGCCGTGGAGGATTAGCGGAGGCCAAAAACATTCAGTACTTC.

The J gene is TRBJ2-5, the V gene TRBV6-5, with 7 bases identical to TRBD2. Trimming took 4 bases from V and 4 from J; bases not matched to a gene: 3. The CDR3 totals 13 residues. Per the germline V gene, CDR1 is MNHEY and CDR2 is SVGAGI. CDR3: CASSWTRRETQYF. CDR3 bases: TGTGCCAGCAGTTGGACTAGAAGAGAGACCCAGTACTTC.

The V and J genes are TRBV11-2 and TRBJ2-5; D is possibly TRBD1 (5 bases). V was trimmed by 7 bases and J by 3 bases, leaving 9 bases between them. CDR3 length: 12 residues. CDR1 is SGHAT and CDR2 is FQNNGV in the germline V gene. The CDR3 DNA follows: TGTGCCAGCAAAGGGGCGAAAGAGACCCAGTACTTC. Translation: CASKGAKETQYF.

This CDR3 reads CASSTSGTKNTEAFF. For the CDR3, the DNA is TGTGCCAGCAGCACATCCGGGACAAAGAACACTGAAGCTTTCTTT. The rearrangement links TRBV9 to TRBJ1-1; a weak D match, TRBD1 (6 bases). Between the trimmed V and J ends, which lost 4 bases and 1 base, there was a span of 14 bases. CDR3 length: 15 amino acids. Germline V CDR1 and CDR2: SGDLS, YYNGEE.

CDR3 sequence reads: CATSRNRGLADTQYF. The CDR3 DNA is TGTGCCACCAGCAGGAACAGGGGGCTGGCAGATACGCAGTATTTT. This chain joins TRBV15 and TRBJ2-3, with 9 nucleotides matching TRBD1. The germline V gene has CDR1 LNHNV and CDR2 YYDKDF (reference sequence). The V gene end was trimmed by 3 bases and the J gene end by 4 bases; junction bases not matched to a gene: 5. CDR3 length: 15 residues.

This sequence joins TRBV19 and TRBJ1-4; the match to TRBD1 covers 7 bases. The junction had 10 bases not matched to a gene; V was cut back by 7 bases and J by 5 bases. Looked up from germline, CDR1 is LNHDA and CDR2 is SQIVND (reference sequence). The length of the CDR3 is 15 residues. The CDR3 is CASTRAGTENEKLFF. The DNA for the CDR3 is TGTGCCAGTACCCGAGCCGGGACAGAAAATGAAAAACTGTTTTTT.

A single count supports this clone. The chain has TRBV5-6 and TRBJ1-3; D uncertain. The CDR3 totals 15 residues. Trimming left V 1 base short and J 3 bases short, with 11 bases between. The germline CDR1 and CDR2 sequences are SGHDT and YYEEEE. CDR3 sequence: CASSLYGGGGNTIYF. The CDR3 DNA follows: TGTGCCAGCAGCTTGTATGGTGGCGGTGGAAACACCATATATTTT.

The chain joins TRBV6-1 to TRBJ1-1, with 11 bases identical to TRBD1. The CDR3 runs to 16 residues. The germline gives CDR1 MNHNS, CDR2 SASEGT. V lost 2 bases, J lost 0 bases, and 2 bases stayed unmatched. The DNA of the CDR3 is TGTGCCAGCAGTGAATGGACAGGGGGCGTGAACACTGAAGCTTTCTTT. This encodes CASSEWTGGVNTEAFF.

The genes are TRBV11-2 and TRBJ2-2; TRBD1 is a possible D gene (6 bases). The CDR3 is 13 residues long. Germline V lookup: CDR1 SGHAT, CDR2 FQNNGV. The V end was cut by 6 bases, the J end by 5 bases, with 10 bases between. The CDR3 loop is CASSEGGTGELFF. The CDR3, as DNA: TGTGCCAGCAGTGAAGGGGGTACCGGGGAGCTGTTTTTT.

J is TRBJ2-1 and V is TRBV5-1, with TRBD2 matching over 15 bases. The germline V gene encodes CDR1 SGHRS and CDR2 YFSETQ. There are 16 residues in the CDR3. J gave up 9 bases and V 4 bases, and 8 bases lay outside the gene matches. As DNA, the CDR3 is TGCGCCAGCAGCACCGGGACTAGCGGGAGGAACACTGAGCAGTTCTTC. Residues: CASSTGTSGRNTEQFF. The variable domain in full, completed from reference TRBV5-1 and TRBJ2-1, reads KAGVTQTPRYLIKTRGQQVTLSCSPISGHRSVSWYQQTPGQGLQFLFEYFSETQRNKGNFPGRFSGRQFSNSRSEMNVSTLELGDSALYLCASSTGTSGRNTEQFFGPGTRLTVL.

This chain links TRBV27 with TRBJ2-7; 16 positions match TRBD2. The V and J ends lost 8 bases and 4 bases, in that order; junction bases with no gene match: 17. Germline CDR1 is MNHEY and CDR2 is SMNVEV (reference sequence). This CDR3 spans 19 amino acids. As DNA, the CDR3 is TGTGCCAGCGTGGGGTGGGGACTAGCGGGAGGGCCTGGGTTATACGAGCAGTACTTC. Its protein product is CASVGWGLAGGPGLYEQYF.

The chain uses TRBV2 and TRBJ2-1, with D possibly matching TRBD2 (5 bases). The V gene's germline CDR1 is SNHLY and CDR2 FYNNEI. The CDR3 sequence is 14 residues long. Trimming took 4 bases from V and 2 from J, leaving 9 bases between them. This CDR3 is CASSGPGAYNEQFF. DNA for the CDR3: TGTGCCAGCAGTGGTCCCGGGGCCTACAATGAGCAGTTCTTC.

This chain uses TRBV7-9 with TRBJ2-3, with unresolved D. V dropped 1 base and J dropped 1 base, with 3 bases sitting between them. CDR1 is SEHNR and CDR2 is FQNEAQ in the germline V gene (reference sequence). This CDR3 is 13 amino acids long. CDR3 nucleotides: TGTGCCAGCAGCTTAGTAGGCACAGATACGCAGTATTTT. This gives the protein CASSLVGTDTQYF.

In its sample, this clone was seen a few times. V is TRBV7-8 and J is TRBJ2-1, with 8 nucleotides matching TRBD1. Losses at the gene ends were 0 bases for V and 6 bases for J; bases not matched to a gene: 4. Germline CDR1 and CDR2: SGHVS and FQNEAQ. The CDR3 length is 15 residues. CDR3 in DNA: TGTGCCAGCAGCTTAGCCCGGACAGGGTTCAATGAGCAGTTCTTC. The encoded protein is CASSLARTGFNEQFF.

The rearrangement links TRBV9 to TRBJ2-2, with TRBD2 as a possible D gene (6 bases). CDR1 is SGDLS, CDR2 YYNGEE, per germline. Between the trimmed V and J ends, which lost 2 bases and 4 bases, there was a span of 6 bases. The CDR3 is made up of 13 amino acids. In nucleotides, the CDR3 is TGTGCCAGCAGCGTCGGGGGCACCGGGGAGCTGTTTTTT. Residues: CASSVGGTGELFF. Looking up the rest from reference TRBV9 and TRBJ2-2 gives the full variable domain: DSGVTQTPKHLITATGQRVTLRCSPRSGDLSVYWYQQSLDQGLQFLIQYYNGEERAKGNILERFSAQQFPDLHSELNLSSLELGDSALYFCASSVGGTGELFFGEGSRLTVL.

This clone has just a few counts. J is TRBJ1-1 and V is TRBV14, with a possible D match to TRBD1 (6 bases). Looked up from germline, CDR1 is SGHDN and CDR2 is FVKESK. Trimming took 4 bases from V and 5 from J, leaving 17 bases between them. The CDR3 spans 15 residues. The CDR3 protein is CASSPNLRTVTEAFF. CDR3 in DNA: TGTGCCAGCAGCCCCAACTTAAGGACAGTGACTGAAGCTTTCTTT.